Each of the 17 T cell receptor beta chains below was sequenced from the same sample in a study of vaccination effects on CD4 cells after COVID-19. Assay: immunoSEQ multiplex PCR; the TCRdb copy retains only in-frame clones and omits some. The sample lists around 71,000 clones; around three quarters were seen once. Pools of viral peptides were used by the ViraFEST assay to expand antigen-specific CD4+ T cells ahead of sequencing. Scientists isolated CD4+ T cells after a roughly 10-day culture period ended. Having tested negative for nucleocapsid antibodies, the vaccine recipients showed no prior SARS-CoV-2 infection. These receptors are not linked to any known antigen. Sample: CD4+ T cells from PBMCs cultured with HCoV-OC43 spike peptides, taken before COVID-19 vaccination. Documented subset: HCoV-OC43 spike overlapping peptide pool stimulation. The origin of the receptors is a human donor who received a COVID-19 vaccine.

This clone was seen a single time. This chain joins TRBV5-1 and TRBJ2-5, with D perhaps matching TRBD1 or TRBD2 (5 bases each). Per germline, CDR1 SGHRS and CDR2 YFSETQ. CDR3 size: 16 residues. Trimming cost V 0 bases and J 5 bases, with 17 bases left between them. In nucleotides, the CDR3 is TGCGCCAGCAGCTTGGGCCAGGGACCCGTCCTGGAGACCCAGTACTTC. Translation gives CASSLGQGPVLETQYF.

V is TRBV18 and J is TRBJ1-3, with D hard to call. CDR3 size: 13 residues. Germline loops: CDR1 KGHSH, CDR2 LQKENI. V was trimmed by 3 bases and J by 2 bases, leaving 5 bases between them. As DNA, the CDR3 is TGTGCCAGCTCACCTGGGCCTGGAAACACCATATATTTT. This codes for CASSPGPGNTIYF.

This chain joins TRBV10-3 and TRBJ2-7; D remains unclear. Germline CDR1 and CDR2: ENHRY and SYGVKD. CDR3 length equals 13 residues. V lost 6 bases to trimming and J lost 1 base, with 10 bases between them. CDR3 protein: CAIRNVGSYEQYV. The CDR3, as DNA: TGTGCCATCAGGAACGTCGGGTCCTACGAGCAGTACGTC.

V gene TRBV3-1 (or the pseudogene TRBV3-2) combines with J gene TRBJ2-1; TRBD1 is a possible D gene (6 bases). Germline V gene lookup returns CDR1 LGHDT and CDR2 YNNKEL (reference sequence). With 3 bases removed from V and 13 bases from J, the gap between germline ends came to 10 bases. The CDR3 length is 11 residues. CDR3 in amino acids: CASSQMDSQFF. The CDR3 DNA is TGTGCCAGCAGCCAGATGGACAGCCAGTTCTTC.

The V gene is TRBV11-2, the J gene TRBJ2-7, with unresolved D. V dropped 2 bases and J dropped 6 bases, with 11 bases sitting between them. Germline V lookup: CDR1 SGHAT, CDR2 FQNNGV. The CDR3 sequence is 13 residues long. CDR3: CASSLLGRTEQYV. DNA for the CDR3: TGTGCCAGCAGCTTACTCGGTCGTACCGAGCAGTACGTC.

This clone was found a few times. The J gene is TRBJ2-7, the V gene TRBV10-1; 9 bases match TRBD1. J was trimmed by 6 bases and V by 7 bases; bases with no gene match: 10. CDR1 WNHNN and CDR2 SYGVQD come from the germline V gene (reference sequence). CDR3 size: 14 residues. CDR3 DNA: TGCGCCAGCATACGGGGACAGGGTGGTAGCGAGCAGTACGTC. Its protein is CASIRGQGGSEQYV.

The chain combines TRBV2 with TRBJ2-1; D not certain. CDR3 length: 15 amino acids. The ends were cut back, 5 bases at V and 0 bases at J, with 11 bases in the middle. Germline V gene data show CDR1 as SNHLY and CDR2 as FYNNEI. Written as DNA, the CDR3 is TGTGCCAGCAGTCGAGACGGTAGCTCCTACAATGAGCAGTTCTTC. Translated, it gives CASSRDGSSYNEQFF.

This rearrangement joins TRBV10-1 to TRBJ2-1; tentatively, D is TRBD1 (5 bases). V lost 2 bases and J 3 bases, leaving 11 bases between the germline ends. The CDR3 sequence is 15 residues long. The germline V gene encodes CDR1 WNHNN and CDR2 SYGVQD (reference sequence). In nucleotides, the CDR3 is TGCGCCAGCAGTGAGGATCCGACAGACTACAATGAGCAGTTCTTC. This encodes CASSEDPTDYNEQFF.

CDR3 sequence: CASSLEGVEAFF. The CDR3 DNA sequence: TGTGCCAGCAGCTTGGAAGGGGTTGAAGCTTTCTTT. The chain uses TRBV5-4 and TRBJ1-1; a possible D gene is TRBD1 (5 bases). The CDR3 covers 12 residues. The ends were cut back, 0 bases at V and 7 bases at J, with 7 bases in the middle. Germline V CDR1 and CDR2: SGHNT, YYREEE (reference sequence).

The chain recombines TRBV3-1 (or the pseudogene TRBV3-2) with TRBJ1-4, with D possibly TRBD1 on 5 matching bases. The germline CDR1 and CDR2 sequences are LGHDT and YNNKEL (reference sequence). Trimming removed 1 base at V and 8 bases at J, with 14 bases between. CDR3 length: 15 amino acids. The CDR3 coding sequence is TGTGCCAGCAGCCAAGGAAAACAGGAGCGCGAAAAACTGTTTTTT. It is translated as CASSQGKQEREKLFF.

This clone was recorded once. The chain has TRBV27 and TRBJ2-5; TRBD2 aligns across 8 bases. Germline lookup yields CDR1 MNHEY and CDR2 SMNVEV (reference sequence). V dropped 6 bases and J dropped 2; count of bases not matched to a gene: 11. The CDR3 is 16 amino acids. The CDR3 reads CASSPIDSGEQETQYF. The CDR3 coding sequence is TGTGCCAGCAGCCCCATTGATAGCGGGGAACAAGAGACCCAGTACTTC.

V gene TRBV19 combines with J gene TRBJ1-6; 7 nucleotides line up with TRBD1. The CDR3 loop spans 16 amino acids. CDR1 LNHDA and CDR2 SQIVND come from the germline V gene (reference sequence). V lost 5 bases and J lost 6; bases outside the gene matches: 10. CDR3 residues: CASSALRGTANSPLHF. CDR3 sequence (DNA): TGTGCCAGTAGTGCCCTCAGGGGGACAGCTAATTCACCCCTCCACTTT.

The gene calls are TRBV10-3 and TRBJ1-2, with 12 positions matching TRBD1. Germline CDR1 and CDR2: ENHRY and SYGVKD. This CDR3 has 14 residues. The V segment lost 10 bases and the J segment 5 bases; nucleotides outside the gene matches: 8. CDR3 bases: TGTGCCACCGGCGGGACAGGGGGCATTTATGGCTACACCTTC. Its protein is CATGGTGGIYGYTF.

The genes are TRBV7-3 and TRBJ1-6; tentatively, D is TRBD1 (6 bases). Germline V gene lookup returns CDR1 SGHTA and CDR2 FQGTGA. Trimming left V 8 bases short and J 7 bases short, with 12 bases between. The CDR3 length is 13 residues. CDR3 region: CASSLDSNSPLHF. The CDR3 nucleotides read TGTGCCAGCTCTCTGGACAGCAATTCACCCCTCCACTTT.

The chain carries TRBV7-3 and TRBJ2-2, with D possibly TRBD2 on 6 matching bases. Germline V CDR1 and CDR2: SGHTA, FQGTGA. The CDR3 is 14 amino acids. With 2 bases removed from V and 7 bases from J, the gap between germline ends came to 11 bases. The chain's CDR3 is CASSLGTGVGELFF. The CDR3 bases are TGTGCCAGCAGCTTAGGGACGGGGGTCGGGGAGCTGTTTTTT. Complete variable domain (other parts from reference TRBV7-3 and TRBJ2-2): GAGVSQTPSNKVTEKGKYVELRCDPISGHTALYWYRQSLGQGPEFLIYFQGTGAADDSGLPNDRFFAVRPEGSVSTLKIQRTERGDSAVYLCASSLGTGVGELFFGEGSRLTVL.

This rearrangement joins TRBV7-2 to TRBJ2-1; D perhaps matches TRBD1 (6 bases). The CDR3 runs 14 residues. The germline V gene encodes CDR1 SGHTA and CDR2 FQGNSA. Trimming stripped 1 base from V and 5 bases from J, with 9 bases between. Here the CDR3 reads CASSLVWTDNEQFF. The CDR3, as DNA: TGTGCCAGCAGCTTAGTATGGACAGACAATGAGCAGTTCTTC.

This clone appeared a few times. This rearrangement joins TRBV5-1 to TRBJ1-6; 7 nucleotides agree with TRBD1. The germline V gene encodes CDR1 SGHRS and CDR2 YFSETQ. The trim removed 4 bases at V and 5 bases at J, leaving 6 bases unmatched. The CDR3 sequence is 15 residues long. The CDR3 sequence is CASSLQGPDNSPLHF. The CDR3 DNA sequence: TGCGCCAGCAGCCTACAGGGGCCGGATAATTCACCCCTCCACTTT.